This T cell receptor (beta chain) was recovered during a study of cytomegalovirus exposure and HLA in healthy donors. Study-wide background: The same platform was used for the 90 to 150 validation repertoires and the approximately 670 first-cohort repertoires, a later analysis reported. General study findings and limits: While the bulk of TCR sequences proved rare, some public TCRs turned up in many donors.

The donors were in the approximately 120-subject validation cohort; that cohort was separate from the approximately 700-subject first cohort. The CDR3 is 17 amino acids. J lost 9 bases, V lost 3 bases, and 13 bases had no gene match. Germline loops: CDR1 SGHAT, CDR2 FQNNGV. As concerns this clone: Its antigen is currently unknown.

Produced via immunoSEQ multiplex PCR; TCRdb's table is partial and in-frame only. The table lists just over 65,000 clones, 95% to 98% of them singletons. This receptor was taken from a woman younger than 30 in good health and CMV-seropositive. The specimen was PBMCs. The J gene is TRBJ2-7, the V gene TRBV11-2, with 14 bases fitting TRBD2. As DNA, the CDR3 is TGTGCCAGCAGCTTCCCGACTAGCGGGAGGGAAAAAATGGGGCAGTACTTC. It translates to CASSFPTSGREKMGQYF.